The 14 T cell receptor beta chains presented below share a single source sample, sequenced in a study of CD8 T cells in Susac syndrome. RNA amounts of about 0.5 to 1 ug underwent reverse transcription with random hexamers. TCRdb itself ran the immunoSEQ multiplex PCR reads through MiXCR, one entry per CDR3 protein. Of over 120,000 distinct CDR3 sequences in the sample, approximately 95% were seen once. Sequenced sample: CD4+ T cells from PBMCs. These receptors all stem from a human donor with Susac syndrome.

The gene calls are TRBV7-2 and TRBJ1-2; weak D call: TRBD1 (6 bases). V was pared by 1 base and J by 7 bases, with 16 bases between. The CDR3 extends over 15 amino acids. Germline lookup yields CDR1 SGHTA and CDR2 FQGNSA. CDR3 DNA: TGTGCCAGCAGCTTAGAGGGGGGGCTGGCACTTGGCTACACCTTC. It encodes CASSLEGGLALGYTF.

The chain employs TRBV20-1 and TRBJ1-1; no clear D. V was pared by 4 bases and J by 4 bases, with 16 bases between. The CDR3 is made up of 14 amino acids. Germline V gene data show CDR1 as DFQATT and CDR2 as SNEGSKA (reference sequence). The CDR3 sequence: CSATNLRRSTEAFF. CDR3 DNA sequence: TGCAGTGCTACCAACCTACGTAGATCCACTGAAGCTTTCTTT.

The chain carries TRBV20-1 and TRBJ2-7; 9 bases agree with TRBD1. The CDR3 has 14 amino acids. Germline CDR1 reads DFQATT; CDR2 reads SNEGSKA (reference sequence). V gave up 2 bases and J gave up 2 bases; unmatched junction bases: 4. The CDR3 sequence is CSARKTGGTYEQYF. CDR3 nucleotide sequence: TGCAGTGCTAGAAAGACAGGGGGGACCTACGAGCAGTACTTC.

The gene calls are TRBV30 and TRBJ1-3; D is unresolved. V shed 4 bases and J shed 4 bases, with 11 bases lying between them. Germline CDR1 and CDR2: GTSNPN and SVGIG (reference sequence). The CDR3 totals 13 residues. DNA for the CDR3: TGTGCCTGGAATGTCCACGGCGGAAACACCATATATTTT. Protein product: CAWNVHGGNTIYF. Based on the CDR3 plus reference TRBV30 and TRBJ1-3, the full variable domain is SQTIHQWPATLVQPVGSPLSLECTVEGTSNPNLYWYRQAAGRGLQLLFYSVGIGQISSEVPQNLSASRPQDRQFILSSKKLLLSDSGFYLCAWNVHGGNTIYFGEGSWLTVV.

The chain recombines TRBV9 with TRBJ2-1; TRBD2 aligns across 7 bases. The V segment lost 5 bases and the J segment 10 bases; nucleotides outside the gene matches: 3. This CDR3 is built from 11 residues. Germline CDR1 and CDR2: SGDLS and YYNGEE. CDR3 DNA sequence: TGTGCCAGCAGGACTAGCAGAGAGCAGTTCTTC. This gives the protein CASRTSREQFF.

The J gene is TRBJ1-5, the V gene TRBV7-6; 8 nucleotides line up with TRBD1. V dropped 4 bases and J dropped 16; count of bases not matched to a gene: 9. Germline-derived CDR1 and CDR2 are SGHVS and FNYEAQ. The CDR3 is 12 amino acids. The CDR3 here is CASSSYRGKFHF. Here the CDR3 DNA reads TGTGCCAGCAGCTCGTACAGGGGGAAGTTCCATTTT.

The rearrangement uses TRBV20-1 and TRBJ2-5; 10 bases match TRBD2. The trim removed 6 bases at V and 5 bases at J, leaving 9 bases unmatched. From germline, CDR1 is DFQATT and CDR2 SNEGSKA (reference sequence). CDR3 length equals 14 residues. CDR3 sequence reads: CSAVTSGAQETQYF. The CDR3 DNA is TGCAGTGCCGTTACTAGCGGGGCCCAGGAGACCCAGTACTTC.

The chain couples TRBV7-2 to TRBJ2-1, with 11 bases that match TRBD2. Trimming removed 0 bases from V and 7 bases from J; junction bases left unmatched: 8. There are 17 residues in the CDR3. Per germline, CDR1 SGHTA and CDR2 FQGNSA. The DNA of the CDR3 is TGTGCCAGCAGCTTAGCGCGGCTAGCGGGGGGAGTAAATGAGCAGTTCTTC. As protein: CASSLARLAGGVNEQFF.

V gene TRBV20-1 combines with J gene TRBJ1-5; maybe TRBD1 (5 bases). The CDR3 is 14 residues long. Trimming cost V 0 bases and J 2 bases, with 8 bases left between them. Germline CDR1 is DFQATT and CDR2 is SNEGSKA (reference sequence). Here the CDR3 reads CSARDGGGNQPQHF. CDR3 in DNA: TGCAGTGCTAGAGATGGGGGAGGCAATCAGCCCCAGCATTTT.

The J gene is TRBJ2-7, the V gene TRBV20-1, with a tentative D call TRBD1 (6 bases). This CDR3 spans 16 amino acids. Trimming shortened V by 0 bases and J by 4 bases, and 19 bases separated the two germline ends. From germline, CDR1 is DFQATT and CDR2 SNEGSKA (reference sequence). The CDR3 DNA reads TGCAGTGCTAGAGATTTTGAAGGGGGAGAGGGTTACGAGCAGTACTTC. Translation: CSARDFEGGEGYEQYF.

Here the CDR3 DNA reads TGTGCCAGCACCACTCATAGCGGGAGGGCCTCCAATGAGCAGTTCTTC. Translated: CASTTHSGRASNEQFF. This chain uses TRBV12-3 or TRBV12-4 with TRBJ2-1, with 11 nucleotides matching TRBD2. J was trimmed by 6 bases and V by 7 bases; bases with no gene match: 11. The CDR3 loop spans 16 amino acids.

The rearrangement uses TRBV20-1 and TRBJ1-2, with D possibly TRBD1 on 5 matching bases. The ends were cut back, 2 bases at V and 3 bases at J, with 7 bases in the middle. Germline V gene sequence: CDR1 DFQATT, CDR2 SNEGSKA (reference sequence). The CDR3 is made up of 12 amino acids. The CDR3 nucleotides are TGCAGTGCTAGAACAGGATACTATGGCTACACCTTC. Its protein is CSARTGYYGYTF.

The V and J genes are TRBV10-3 and TRBJ1-2; TRBD1 is a possible D gene (6 bases). CDR1 is ENHRY, CDR2 SYGVKD, per germline. The CDR3 totals 14 residues. V lost 7 bases and J 0 bases, leaving 12 bases between the germline ends. The CDR3 coding sequence is TGTGCCATCATGAGGGGGGGAACTAACTATGGCTACACCTTC. Translating gives CAIMRGGTNYGYTF.

The chain links TRBV20-1 to TRBJ2-1, with D maybe TRBD1 (5 bases). Trimming cost V 3 bases and J 4 bases, with 13 bases left between them. Germline CDR1 and CDR2: DFQATT and SNEGSKA (reference sequence). There are 14 residues in the CDR3. CDR3 amino acids: CSARARDVYNEQFF. The CDR3 nucleotides read TGCAGTGCTAGGGCCAGGGATGTTTACAATGAGCAGTTCTTC.